The 10 T cell receptor beta chains presented below share a single source sample, sequenced in a study of post-analysis software for immune sequencing data. Overall study results and limits: Five or six TRBV segments were significantly more frequent in patients than in controls. TRBV5-6, TRBV5-1 and TRBV20-1 were among these segments.

These receptors lack a known antigen. Unique molecular identifiers tagged the TCR beta cDNA libraries. Via MiXCR, TCRdb re-called the PCR reads, giving one row per CDR3 protein. The table records about 380,000 distinct CDR3 sequences, 30% to 45% of them present only once. What was sequenced was blood. These TCRs come from a girl between 10 and 17 years old with multiple sclerosis.

The chain links TRBV12-3 or TRBV12-4 to TRBJ2-7; D is possibly TRBD1 (6 bases). The CDR3 is 18 residues long. V shed 2 bases and J shed 1 base, with 21 bases lying between them. This chain's CDR3 is CASSLPRGIIPGSYEQYF. The CDR3, as DNA: TGTGCCAGCAGTTTACCCAGGGGAATAATTCCGGGGTCCTACGAGCAGTACTTC.

This clonotype was recorded a few times. The V call is TRBV4-1, the J call TRBJ1-1, with TRBD1 identical over 9 bases. Germline V CDR1 and CDR2: MGHRA, YSYEKL. With 7 bases clipped from V and 4 bases from J, the junction kept 7 bases outside the gene matches. This CDR3 region has 14 residues. The CDR3 spells CASTWGQGGTEAFF. The CDR3 nucleotides read TGCGCCAGCACCTGGGGACAGGGAGGCACTGAAGCTTTCTTT.

This clonotype was detected only a few times. One junction end disagrees with the germline gene, perhaps due to a read error. The chain carries TRBV28 and TRBJ2-5; tentatively, D is TRBD2 (6 bases). This CDR3 contains 15 residues. CDR1 is MDHEN, CDR2 SYDVKM, per germline. The CDR3 DNA sequence: TGTGCCAGTAGTTTGAGGCGGGGAGGCCAAGAGACCCGGTACTTC. It translates to CASSLRRGGQETRYF.

The chain employs TRBV10-3 and TRBJ2-7; D perhaps matches TRBD1 (5 bases). Trimming removed 3 bases from V and 2 bases from J, with 14 bases in between. CDR3 length: 15 amino acids. The V gene's germline CDR1 is ENHRY and CDR2 SYGVKD. This chain's CDR3 is CAISDPPTVAYEQYF. The CDR3 DNA follows: TGTGCCATCAGTGACCCCCCGACAGTGGCCTACGAGCAGTACTTC.

The chain uses TRBV11-2 and TRBJ2-5, with TRBD1 matching 8 bases. The CDR3 spans 16 residues. J lost 4 bases, V lost 1 base, and 8 bases had no gene match. CDR1 is SGHAT, CDR2 FQNNGV, per germline. The CDR3 region has the DNA TGTGCCAGCAGCTTAGCGCAGGGGGCCCGGGGAGAGACCCAGTACTTC. Translation gives CASSLAQGARGETQYF.

The chain uses TRBV28 and TRBJ2-7, with 7 bases matching TRBD2. The germline V gene has CDR1 MDHEN and CDR2 SYDVKM. This CDR3 region has 14 residues. J lost 3 bases, V lost 7 bases, and 9 bases had no gene match. The CDR3 DNA reads as TGTGCCAGCACCCCGGGGGAGGGGAACTACGAGCAGTACTTC. Its protein product is CASTPGEGNYEQYF. Looking up the rest from reference TRBV28 and TRBJ2-7 gives the full variable domain: DVKVTQSSRYLVKRTGEKVFLECVQDMDHENMFWYRQDPGLGLRLIYFSYDVKMKEKGDIPEGYSVSREKKERFSLILESASTNQTSMYLCASTPGEGNYEQYFGPGTRLTVT.

This clonotype was counted a few times. The genes are TRBV6-4 and TRBJ2-3, with D perhaps being TRBD1 or TRBD2 (5 bases each). The CDR3 has 15 residues. V shed 3 bases and J shed 6 bases, with 16 bases lying between them. CDR1 MRHNA and CDR2 SNTAGT come from the germline V gene. In DNA, the CDR3 is TGTGCCAGCAGTGATCCGGGGCTTCTGGCTGATACGCAGTATTTT. Amino acid sequence: CASSDPGLLADTQYF.

The V call is TRBV4-1, the J call TRBJ2-2, with D possibly TRBD1 on 5 matching bases. Per the germline V gene, CDR1 is MGHRA and CDR2 is YSYEKL. Between the trimmed V and J ends, which lost 2 bases and 4 bases, there was a span of 11 bases. The length of the CDR3 is 15 residues. This chain's CDR3 is CASSQRQGGTGELFF. As DNA, the CDR3 is TGCGCCAGCAGCCAACGGCAGGGTGGCACCGGGGAGCTGTTTTTT.

V is TRBV20-1 and J is TRBJ2-3; D tentatively fits TRBD1 or TRBD2 (6 bases each). The CDR3 has 16 amino acids. CDR1 is DFQATT, CDR2 SNEGSKA, per germline (reference sequence). V lost 6 bases and J lost 0, with 19 bases in between. The CDR3 bases are TGCAGTGCCCCCCACGGTCCGGGGGCCAGCACAGATACGCAGTATTTT. Its translation is CSAPHGPGASTDTQYF.

The V gene is TRBV7-9, the J gene TRBJ2-1, with D tentatively TRBD1 (6 bases). CDR1 is SEHNR and CDR2 is FQNEAQ in the germline V gene (reference sequence). The CDR3 contains 15 residues. V was clipped by 0 bases and J by 6 bases, with 12 bases between them. CDR3 DNA: TGTGCCAGCAGCTTAGCGTATCAGGGGCTCAATGAGCAGTTCTTC. Translating gives CASSLAYQGLNEQFF.